This TCR beta chain was sequenced during a study of shared clonotypes between healthy human individuals. Notes on the study in general: Naive subsets tended to show greater estimated richness than memory subsets.

Worth noting for this clone: Its antigen is undetermined.

Partitioning of CD4+ cells yielded a CD45RA+ naive subset and a CD45RA-negative memory subset. In the sorted-subset replicate PCRs, around 0.2 ug DNA, 25,000 to 30,000 T cell genomes, was used. The assay was immunoSEQ multiplex PCR, and TCRdb's table has in-frame clones only and misses some. Counted here are 2,500,000 or so clones, over 85% occurring once; the ten biggest clones make up around 0.14%. The CDR3 extends over 13 amino acids. V dropped 1 base and J dropped 6 bases, with 9 bases sitting between them. Germline CDR1 reads SEHNR; CDR2 reads FQNEAQ (reference sequence). The sample comprised naive CD4+ T cells sorted from blood. The subset is: CD45RA+ positively selected. The TCR comes from a man aged 18 to 29 in good health. The V call is TRBV7-9, the J call TRBJ1-1, with a weak D call TRBD1 (5 bases). The CDR3 nucleotides are TGTGCCAGCAGCTTAGTCTCGGGGGCTGAAGCTTTCTTT. This sequence encodes CASSLVSGAEAFF.